These T cell receptor beta chains were read from a single sample in a study of T cell clusters in autoimmune cytopenias. TCRdb reprocessed the multiplex PCR reads and stores each CDR3 protein as one record, lacking DNA. In all, the sample yields roughly 4,000 distinct CDR3 sequences. Sequencing was done on a sample of peripheral blood. Receptors were obtained from a human donor with an autoimmune cytopenia or autoimmune hepatitis (not recorded which). Each CDR3 is given with its conserved first and last residue. Each record gives: J gene, V gene, clone size, CDR3 protein. Only some rows state a clone size, as once, few, many or a class for expanded clones.

j_gene: TRBJ2-7; v_gene: TRBV12-3/TRBV12-4; abundance: NA; CDR3aa: CASGDFYEQYF
j_gene: TRBJ2-7; v_gene: TRBV6-1; abundance: NA; CDR3aa: CATKGGSLYEQYF
j_gene: TRBJ2-3; v_gene: TRBV6-2/TRBV6-3; abundance: medium-sized; CDR3aa: CASSWDSYTDTQYF
j_gene: TRBJ1-2; v_gene: TRBV30; abundance: NA; CDR3aa: CACARSYGYTF
j_gene: TRBJ1-5; v_gene: TRBV30; abundance: NA; CDR3aa: CAWSVGKGGQPQHF
j_gene: TRBJ1-1; v_gene: TRBV6-2/TRBV6-3; abundance: NA; CDR3aa: CASSYGTEAFF
j_gene: TRBJ2-3; v_gene: TRBV27; abundance: NA; CDR3aa: CASSQGTSGRGGPDTQYF
j_gene: TRBJ2-2; v_gene: TRBV30; abundance: NA; CDR3aa: CAWRGLAGGGTGELFF
j_gene: TRBJ2-1; v_gene: TRBV27; abundance: medium-sized; CDR3aa: CASRLGASGTYNEQFF
j_gene: TRBJ2-3; v_gene: TRBV29-1; abundance: medium-sized; CDR3aa: CSALQLANTDTQYF
j_gene: TRBJ2-1; v_gene: TRBV12-3/TRBV12-4; abundance: NA; CDR3aa: CASSPRIGSSYNEQFF
j_gene: TRBJ2-1; v_gene: TRBV5-4; abundance: NA; CDR3aa: CASSSGLAGREGEQFF
j_gene: TRBJ2-1; v_gene: TRBV6-2/TRBV6-3; abundance: NA; CDR3aa: CASSYSIIIPQFF
j_gene: TRBJ2-7; v_gene: TRBV30; abundance: medium-sized; CDR3aa: CAWSADRGNDYEQYF
j_gene: TRBJ1-1; v_gene: TRBV30; abundance: NA; CDR3aa: CAWSVVLTVNTEAFF
j_gene: TRBJ2-1; v_gene: TRBV27; abundance: NA; CDR3aa: CASSPSSGIYNEQFF
j_gene: TRBJ1-2; v_gene: TRBV19; abundance: NA; CDR3aa: CASKTTGGAGVGYTF
j_gene: TRBJ2-5; v_gene: TRBV19; abundance: medium-sized; CDR3aa: CASTVSPFQETQYF
j_gene: TRBJ1-6; v_gene: TRBV27; abundance: medium-sized; CDR3aa: CASSSGRDHSPLHF
j_gene: TRBJ2-2; v_gene: TRBV19; abundance: medium-sized; CDR3aa: CASTTGGSGLGELFF
j_gene: TRBJ2-2; v_gene: TRBV6-1; abundance: medium-sized; CDR3aa: CALGHPNTGELFF
j_gene: TRBJ2-7; v_gene: TRBV6-5; abundance: medium-sized; CDR3aa: CASSPSDYSYEQYF
j_gene: TRBJ2-3; v_gene: TRBV7-9; abundance: NA; CDR3aa: CASIMLGTDTQYF
j_gene: TRBJ1-2; v_gene: TRBV6-5; abundance: NA; CDR3aa: CASSYGGYGYTF
j_gene: TRBJ1-5; v_gene: TRBV15; abundance: NA; CDR3aa: CATSRGPGQGSRSNQPQHF
j_gene: TRBJ1-1; v_gene: TRBV18; abundance: NA; CDR3aa: CASSPTTGRMTTEAFF
j_gene: TRBJ2-7; v_gene: TRBV5-6; abundance: medium-sized; CDR3aa: CASSGSDGTYEQYF
j_gene: TRBJ2-5; v_gene: TRBV5-8; abundance: NA; CDR3aa: CASRGVREQETQYF
j_gene: TRBJ2-6; v_gene: TRBV19; abundance: medium-sized; CDR3aa: CASSMTGRLGANVLTF
j_gene: TRBJ2-7; v_gene: TRBV12-3/TRBV12-4; abundance: medium-sized; CDR3aa: CASSSRASGIYEQYF
j_gene: TRBJ1-2; v_gene: TRBV15; abundance: NA; CDR3aa: CATSSLEKGTGNYGYTF
j_gene: TRBJ1-1; v_gene: TRBV19; abundance: large; CDR3aa: CASSIGGGGTEAFF
j_gene: TRBJ1-2; v_gene: TRBV13; abundance: NA; CDR3aa: CASSQGAIGYTF
j_gene: TRBJ1-1; v_gene: TRBV18; abundance: NA; CDR3aa: CASSQGARNTEAFF
j_gene: TRBJ2-3; v_gene: TRBV30; abundance: NA; CDR3aa: CAWHLTPGGPDTQYF
j_gene: TRBJ2-7; v_gene: TRBV7-2; abundance: NA; CDR3aa: CASSLLGVEQYF
j_gene: TRBJ1-6; v_gene: TRBV19; abundance: NA; CDR3aa: CASSTEGLGSPLHF
j_gene: TRBJ1-1; v_gene: TRBV19; abundance: NA; CDR3aa: CASQGRGNTEAFF
j_gene: TRBJ1-6; v_gene: TRBV6-5; abundance: NA; CDR3aa: CASSSRTDPNSPLHF
j_gene: TRBJ2-3; v_gene: TRBV24-1; abundance: NA; CDR3aa: CATSDLKGDTQYF
j_gene: TRBJ2-1; v_gene: TRBV18; abundance: NA; CDR3aa: CASSPRGASGTYNEQFF
j_gene: TRBJ2-7; v_gene: TRBV19; abundance: medium-sized; CDR3aa: CASSNRGGLAGVRNIYEQYF
j_gene: TRBJ1-2; v_gene: TRBV5-6; abundance: NA; CDR3aa: CASSRGTSNGYTF
j_gene: TRBJ2-7; v_gene: TRBV5-6; abundance: medium-sized; CDR3aa: CASSLAWQIYEQYF
j_gene: TRBJ2-3; v_gene: TRBV7-9; abundance: medium-sized; CDR3aa: CASRPTSGRAYETQYF
j_gene: TRBJ2-3; v_gene: TRBV30; abundance: medium-sized; CDR3aa: CAWSVPGTDTQYF
j_gene: TRBJ1-6; v_gene: TRBV19; abundance: NA; CDR3aa: CASSGSRGGGDSPLHF
j_gene: TRBJ2-7; v_gene: TRBV30; abundance: NA; CDR3aa: CAWSVSSGGEQYF